Sequencing of this TCR beta chain was carried out in a study of blood T cell repertoires in COVID-19. This clone was seen a handful of times. In the original processing: Reference gene primer amplification in the assay estimated nucleated cell counts. This table comes from immunoSEQ multiplex PCR, and its TCRdb copy is limited to in-frame clones, with some not included. That table furnishes V, J and clone size, whereas the DNA furnished D and trimming. The sample shows about 200,000 clones, about four fifths of them seen only once. With 1 base removed from V and 13 bases from J, the gap between germline ends came to 10 bases. CDR1 LGHDT and CDR2 YNNKEL come from the germline V gene (reference sequence). CDR3 length: 11 amino acids. Those enrolled, adults aged roughly 18 to 89 years, came from roughly 22 US areas.

This clonotype originated in a man in his forties who had recovered from COVID-19. The specimen was PBMCs or T cells enriched from blood (not recorded which). This chain joins TRBV3-1 (or the pseudogene TRBV3-2) and TRBJ1-2; D call uncertain. The CDR3 protein is CASSQAQVTTF. The CDR3 bases are TGTGCCAGCAGCCAAGCCCAGGTGACCACCTTC.